This T cell receptor (beta chain) was profiled in a study of cytomegalovirus exposure and HLA in healthy donors. As concerns this clone: The antigen remains unidentified.

In the PCR, 60 Vbeta and 13 Jbeta primers were used. Assay: immunoSEQ multiplex PCR; the TCRdb copy retains only in-frame clones and omits some. In total, the table holds more than 200,000 clones. Study-level results: Some highly shared sequence variants likely arose as a pipeline artifact. Follow-up analysis later connected one missense variant in DCLRE1C with trimming of TCR beta V- and J-genes. By HLA locus, TCR association rates varied in a later analysis, with DRB1 showing the most and HLA-C the fewest. Later, an analysis found that common viral pathogens appeared to be linked with several of the most significant clusters.

The CDR3 is made up of 14 amino acids. The junction had 2 bases not matched to a gene; V was cut back by 8 bases and J by 0 bases. Germline CDR1 is SGHTA and CDR2 is FQGNSA. Specimen: PBMCs. The chain combines TRBV7-2 with TRBJ1-4, with 8 bases identical to TRBD1. The TCR was taken from a woman in her twenties or thirties in good health and CMV-seropositive. The CDR3: CASGGQATNEKLFF. The DNA of the CDR3 is TGTGCCAGCGGGGGACAGGCAACTAATGAAAAACTGTTTTTT.